The subject of this entry is one T cell receptor beta chain. What it binds is unknown. This sample was taken from a study of shared clonotypes between healthy human individuals. V lost 3 bases and J lost 10; bases outside the gene matches: 7. The CDR3 has 14 amino acids. The V gene's germline CDR1 is GTSNPN and CDR2 SVGIG (reference sequence). Sequencing was performed with immunoSEQ multiplex PCR; in TCRdb, only in-frame clones are kept and a portion is missing. The sample has about 1 million clones; roughly 75% are singletons. Findings and caveats of the study: A handful of donors shared about 4.5% of their naive CD4 clonotypes.

V is TRBV30 and J is TRBJ1-6; 9 bases line up with TRBD1. The source of this sequence is a man aged 18 to 35 in good health. The specimen was memory CD4+ T cells sorted from blood. As for subset: CD45RA-negative fraction. DNA of the CDR3: TGTGCCTGGAGGGGGACAGGGATCGTCTCACCCCTCCACTTT. This translates into CAWRGTGIVSPLHF. Based on the CDR3 plus reference TRBV30 and TRBJ1-6, the full variable domain is SQTIHQWPATLVQPVGSPLSLECTVEGTSNPNLYWYRQAAGRGLQLLFYSVGIGQISSEVPQNLSASRPQDRQFILSSKKLLLSDSGFYLCAWRGTGIVSPLHFGNGTRLTVT.